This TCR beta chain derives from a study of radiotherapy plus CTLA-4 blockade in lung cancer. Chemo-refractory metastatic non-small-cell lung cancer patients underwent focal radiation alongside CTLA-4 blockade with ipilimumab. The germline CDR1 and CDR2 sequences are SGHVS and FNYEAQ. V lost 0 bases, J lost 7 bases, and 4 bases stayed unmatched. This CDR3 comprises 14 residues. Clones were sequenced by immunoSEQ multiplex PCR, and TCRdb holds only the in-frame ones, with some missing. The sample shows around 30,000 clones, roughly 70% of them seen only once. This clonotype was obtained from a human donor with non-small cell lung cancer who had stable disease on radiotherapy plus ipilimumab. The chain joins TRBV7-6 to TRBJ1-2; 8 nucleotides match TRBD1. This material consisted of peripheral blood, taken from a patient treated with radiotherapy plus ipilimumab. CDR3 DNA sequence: TGTGCCAGCAGCTTAGCTGGTACAGGGGGTGGCTACACCTTC. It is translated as CASSLAGTGGGYTF.